The sequence of this T cell receptor (beta chain) was determined in a study of shared clonotypes between healthy human individuals. General study results and limits: What limited the represented genetic and exposure-history diversity was the small number of donors. Among non-shared clonotypes, generation probabilities were lower than among those shared by all four donors. Naive CD4 clonotypes overlapped across a handful of donors at around 5%.

V shed 5 bases and J shed 4 bases, with 7 bases lying between them. This CDR3 is built from 12 residues. The germline V gene encodes CDR1 MGHRA and CDR2 YSYEKL. Method: immunoSEQ multiplex PCR; TCRdb's copy keeps in-frame clones and lacks some. There are 2 million to 2.5 million clones in the sample; about 92% occur only once, and about 0.39% lies in the top ten. About this clone: Antigen specificity is unknown.

The chain couples TRBV4-1 to TRBJ2-3; D uncertain. The source of this sequence is a man aged 18 to 30 in good health. Some clones in this sample may be carry-over from other donors' samples. The sequenced sample was naive CD4+ T cells from PBMCs. Specified subset: CD45RA+ positively selected. CDR3 region: CASSERADTQYF. The CDR3 DNA follows: TGCGCCAGCAGCGAACGGGCAGATACGCAGTATTTT.